Below, 7 T cell receptor beta chains from the same sample are listed, as sequenced in a study of HIV-infected children after antiretroviral therapy interruption. Sample treatment: PENTA 11 planned treatment interruption arm or continuous ART arm. RNA-based 3' RACE libraries used unique molecular identifiers. TCRdb re-analysed the 3' RACE reads in MiXCR, keeping a single row per CDR3 protein. The table includes some 16,000 distinct CDR3 sequences, nearly 3.5% detected once. The sample consisted of CD45RA+ CD4+ T cells from PBMCs, taken from a donor given antiretroviral therapy, either interrupted or continuous. Subset noted: naive CD4+ CD45RA+ CD45RO- T cells. The receptor set was obtained from a child between 2 and 17 years old with HIV.

There are many counts of this clonotype. V and J are TRBV12-3 or TRBV12-4 and TRBJ1-2; D may be TRBD1 (5 bases). Trimming took 6 bases from V and 4 from J, leaving 21 bases between them. The CDR3 is 16 amino acids. As DNA, the CDR3 is TGTGCCAGCAGCCTTATGCAGGGTGGAGTGATCTATGGCTACACCTTC. It yields the protein CASSLMQGGVIYGYTF.

This clonotype showed up many times. This chain's CDR3 is CASSQAGRGHEQYF. CDR3 nucleotides: TGTGCCAGCAGCCAAGCTGGCCGAGGGCACGAGCAGTACTTC. The chain links TRBV3-1 to TRBJ2-7, with a weak D call TRBD2 (5 bases). V was shortened by 1 base and J by 5 bases, with 12 bases between the two germline ends. Per the germline V gene, CDR1 is LGHDT and CDR2 is YNNKEL (reference sequence). The length of the CDR3 is 14 residues.

This clonotype was detected many times. The chain has TRBV7-2 and TRBJ2-6; D ambiguous. Trimming shortened V by 3 bases and J by 1 base, and 10 bases separated the two germline ends. There are 16 residues in the CDR3. CDR1 SGHTA and CDR2 FQGNSA come from the germline V gene. This chain's CDR3 is CASSFRIQSGANVLTF. CDR3 DNA sequence: TGTGCCAGCAGCTTTAGGATTCAATCTGGGGCCAACGTCCTGACTTTC. The full variable domain, in which reference TRBV7-2 and TRBJ2-6 provide the parts outside the CDR3, is GAGVSQSPSNKVTEKGKDVELRCDPISGHTALYWYRQSLGQGLEFLIYFQGNSAPDKSGLPSDRFSAERTGGSVSTLTIQRTQQEDSAVYLCASSFRIQSGANVLTFGAGSRLTVL.

The sample holds many counts of this clonotype. This rearrangement joins TRBV6-2 or TRBV6-3 to TRBJ2-2; TRBD1 might be the D (6 bases). Germline lookup yields CDR1 MNHEY and CDR2 SVGEGT. Trimming stripped 5 bases from V and 1 base from J, with 11 bases between. The CDR3 loop spans 15 amino acids. In nucleotides, the CDR3 is TGTGCCAGCAGTCCAGGGGTCCTGAACACCGGGGAGCTGTTTTTT. Translation gives CASSPGVLNTGELFF.

Ten or more counts support this clonotype. The chain carries TRBV7-2 and TRBJ2-3; the match to TRBD2 covers 8 bases. CDR3 length equals 17 residues. Trimming at V came to 5 bases and at J to 2 bases, leaving 12 bases not matched to a gene. Looked up from germline, CDR1 is SGHTA and CDR2 is FQGNSA. CDR3 DNA: TGTGCCAGCAGCCCTAGCGGTAGCGGGACTTACACAGATACGCAGTATTTT. Its protein is CASSPSGSGTYTDTQYF.

A few counts support this clonotype. The genes are TRBV29-1 and TRBJ1-1; D is perhaps TRBD1 (5 bases). Germline V gene lookup returns CDR1 SQVTM and CDR2 ANQGSEA. With 5 bases removed from V and 1 base from J, the gap between germline ends came to 11 bases. The CDR3 is 13 residues long. CDR3: CSVRGQQNTEAFF. Here the CDR3 DNA reads TGCAGCGTTAGGGGTCAACAGAACACTGAAGCTTTCTTT.

This clonotype was observed at least ten times. The gene calls are TRBV14 and TRBJ2-1; D is uncertain. Between the trimmed V and J ends, which lost 5 bases and 3 bases, there was a span of 8 bases. CDR3 length equals 13 residues. Germline V gene data show CDR1 as SGHDN and CDR2 as FVKESK. The CDR3 sequence is CASSSIIYNEQFF. CDR3 sequence (DNA): TGTGCCAGCAGCTCGATTATCTACAATGAGCAGTTCTTC. The entire variable domain, with the rest obtained from reference TRBV14 and TRBJ2-1, is as follows: EAGVTQFPSHSVIEKGQTVTLRCDPISGHDNLYWYRRVMGKEIKFLLHFVKESKQDESGMPNNRFLAERTGGTYSTLKVQPAELEDSGVYFCASSSIIYNEQFFGPGTRLTVL.